What follows are 2 T cell receptor beta chains derived from one specimen sequenced in a study of T-cell reconstitution after alpha-beta-depleted transplantation in children. Unique molecular identifiers were incorporated when the TCRbeta library was constructed. TCRdb re-called the PCR reads with MiXCR, one entry per CDR3 protein. The sample has around 680,000 distinct CDR3 sequences; about 15% are singletons. The sample here was PBMCs from the stem cell graft donor, taken from the stem cell graft. Source of these receptors: a human donor who donated a stem cell graft to a child with acute myeloid leukemia.

Details on this clonotype: A much bigger clone sits one base away, suggesting this may be a read error. The chain joins TRBV29-1 to TRBJ2-1, with D possibly TRBD2 on 5 matching bases. V shed 3 bases and J shed 4 bases, with 28 bases lying between them. Germline CDR1 and CDR2: SQVTM and ANQGSEA. The CDR3 runs 19 residues. CDR3 loop: CSVDRTQRLQPNPYNEQFF. The CDR3, as DNA: TGCAGCGTTGACAGGACCCAACGACTACAACCCAACCCTTACAATGAGCAGTTCTTC.

This clonotype was picked up a small number of times. The V call is TRBV12-3 or TRBV12-4, the J call TRBJ2-7; D may be TRBD1 or TRBD2 (6 bases each). Trimming cost V 6 bases and J 6 bases, with 15 bases left between them. This CDR3 has 13 residues. CDR3 in DNA: TGTGCCAGCAGCCCCACTAGCAGGGGCGAGCAGTACGTC. Translated, it gives CASSPTSRGEQYV.